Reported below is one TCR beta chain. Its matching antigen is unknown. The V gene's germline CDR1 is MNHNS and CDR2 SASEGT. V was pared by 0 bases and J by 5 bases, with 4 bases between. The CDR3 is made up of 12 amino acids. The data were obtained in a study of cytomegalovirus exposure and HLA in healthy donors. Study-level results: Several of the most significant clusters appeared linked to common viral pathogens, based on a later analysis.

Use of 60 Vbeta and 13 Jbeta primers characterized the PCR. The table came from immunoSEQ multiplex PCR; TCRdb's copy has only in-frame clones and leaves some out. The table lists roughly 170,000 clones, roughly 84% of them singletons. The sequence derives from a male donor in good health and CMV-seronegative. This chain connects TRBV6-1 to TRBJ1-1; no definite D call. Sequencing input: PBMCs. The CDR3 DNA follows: TGTGCCAGCAGTGAAGCCCCTACTGAAGCTTTCTTT. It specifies CASSEAPTEAFF.